The 14 T cell receptor beta chains given below trace back to one sample, sequenced in a study of shared clonotypes between healthy human individuals. Assay: immunoSEQ multiplex PCR; the TCRdb copy retains only in-frame clones and omits some. This table has about 2.3 million clones, approximately 95% appearing once. Specimen: naive CD4+ T cells from PBMCs. Subset noted: CD45RA+ positively selected. The receptors shown here come from a man younger than 35 in good health. Some clones in this sample may be carry-over from other donors' samples.

This clone was seen only once. This chain joins TRBV7-9 and TRBJ2-1, with D tentatively TRBD1 or TRBD2 (5 bases each). This CDR3 region has 15 residues. Per germline, CDR1 SEHNR and CDR2 FQNEAQ (reference sequence). V dropped 0 bases and J dropped 6 bases, with 12 bases sitting between them. The CDR3 region is CASSLAGLAFNEQFF. The CDR3 DNA reads as TGTGCCAGCAGCTTAGCGGGGCTAGCCTTCAATGAGCAGTTCTTC.

The V gene is TRBV29-1, the J gene TRBJ2-6; 8 positions match TRBD1. The CDR3 has 16 amino acids. Per the germline V gene, CDR1 is SQVTM and CDR2 is ANQGSEA. Trimming removed 6 bases from V and 4 bases from J; junction bases left unmatched: 11. CDR3 sequence (DNA): TGCAGCGTCAGAGGACAGGGAAGTACCGGGGCCAACGTCCTGACTTTC. This translates into CSVRGQGSTGANVLTF.

This chain links TRBV4-2 with TRBJ2-7, with a tentative D call TRBD2 (6 bases). This CDR3 comprises 15 residues. Trimming took off 4 bases at V and 3 bases at J, with 16 bases between the two ends. Per the germline V gene, CDR1 is LGHNA and CDR2 is YNFKEQ. The CDR3 region is CASSPNPFGGYEQYF. As DNA, the CDR3 is TGTGCCAGCAGCCCTAACCCCTTCGGGGGCTACGAGCAGTACTTC.

This chain uses TRBV29-1 with TRBJ1-2; D call uncertain. V was shortened by 6 bases and J by 2 bases, with 16 bases between the two germline ends. The CDR3 is 14 residues long. Germline-derived CDR1 and CDR2 are SQVTM and ANQGSEA. CDR3 protein: CSVVFAGRNYGYTF. DNA of the CDR3: TGCAGCGTCGTTTTTGCCGGGCGGAACTATGGCTACACCTTC.

The chain recombines TRBV6-5 with TRBJ2-3; D gene ambiguous. Germline V gene lookup returns CDR1 MNHEY and CDR2 SVGAGI. V was shortened by 0 bases and J by 2 bases, with 9 bases between the two germline ends. This CDR3 has 15 residues. The CDR3 sequence: CASSYSLVNTDTQYF. CDR3 coding DNA: TGTGCCAGCAGTTACTCTTTGGTGAACACAGATACGCAGTATTTT.

The CDR3 region is CASSLATDGEQYF. In DNA form, the CDR3 reads TGCGCCAGCAGCTTGGCCACGGACGGGGAGCAGTACTTC. The chain combines TRBV5-1 with TRBJ2-7; no firm D call. CDR1 and CDR2 (germline): SGHRS, YFSETQ. The ends were cut back, 0 bases at V and 7 bases at J, with 11 bases in the middle. The CDR3 is 13 residues long.

This clone was seen once. The chain combines TRBV7-3 with TRBJ2-1; 9 bases match TRBD2. The CDR3 totals 17 residues. The V segment lost 1 base and the J segment 8 bases; nucleotides outside the gene matches: 12. In germline, CDR1 is SGHTA, CDR2 FQGTGA. CDR3 amino acids: CASSLSTSGSGADEQFF. The CDR3 nucleotides are TGTGCCAGCAGCTTAAGCACTAGCGGGTCCGGGGCCGATGAGCAGTTCTTC.

The J gene is TRBJ2-1, the V gene TRBV6-1; 11 nucleotides align to TRBD2. Losses at the gene ends were 6 bases for V and 3 bases for J; bases not matched to a gene: 4. The CDR3 sequence is 15 residues long. Per germline, CDR1 MNHNS and CDR2 SASEGT. The CDR3: CASSAGLAVYNEQFF. The DNA for the CDR3 is TGTGCCAGCAGCGCGGGACTAGCGGTCTACAATGAGCAGTTCTTC.

A word on this clone: The same CDR3 can be traced to other DNA sequences in this sample. This chain joins TRBV5-1 and TRBJ2-3; possible D gene TRBD1, 5 bases. Germline V gene lookup returns CDR1 SGHRS and CDR2 YFSETQ. Trimming removed 0 bases from V and 1 base from J, with 6 bases in between. The CDR3 is made up of 14 amino acids. The CDR3 DNA follows: TGCGCCAGCAGCTTGGCACAGGGCACAGATACGCAGTATTTT. Translating it yields CASSLAQGTDTQYF.

The rearrangement links TRBV5-1 to TRBJ2-7; 12 bases are shared with TRBD1. This CDR3 is built from 15 residues. J gave up 7 bases and V 3 bases, and 8 bases lay outside the gene matches. From germline, CDR1 is SGHRS and CDR2 YFSETQ. CDR3 loop: CASSSSGTGGGEQYF. CDR3 DNA: TGCGCCAGCAGCTCCTCCGGGACAGGGGGCGGTGAGCAGTACTTC.

V is TRBV27 and J is TRBJ1-2, with a tentative D call TRBD1 (5 bases). This CDR3 comprises 17 residues. V gave up 7 bases and J gave up 5 bases, with 26 bases separating them. The germline V gene has CDR1 MNHEY and CDR2 SMNVEV (reference sequence). The CDR3 sequence: CASKSNVGGGIAYGYTF. The CDR3 bases are TGTGCCAGCAAATCCAATGTCGGCGGGGGAATAGCGTATGGCTACACCTTC.

In its sample, this clone was seen once. The genes are TRBV7-6 and TRBJ1-1, with 8 bases fitting TRBD1. Germline CDR1 reads SGHVS; CDR2 reads FNYEAQ. After removal of 5 bases from V and 4 bases from J, the junction contained 9 bases not matched to a gene. CDR3 length equals 15 residues. In nucleotides, the CDR3 is TGTGCCAGCAGCCCTCAGGGGGCGCTGACCACTGAAGCTTTCTTT. Its translation is CASSPQGALTTEAFF.

The CDR3 region has the DNA TGCGCCAGCACAGTGGGACTAGCGTACAATGAGCAGTTCTTC. Encoded protein: CASTVGLAYNEQFF. This chain joins TRBV5-1 and TRBJ2-1; 10 positions match TRBD2. The germline CDR1 and CDR2 sequences are SGHRS and YFSETQ. This CDR3 comprises 14 residues. The junction had 4 bases not matched to a gene; V was cut back by 6 bases and J by 4 bases.

This sequence joins TRBV27 and TRBJ2-7; 8 bases are a match to TRBD2. Germline V CDR1 and CDR2: MNHEY, SMNVEV (reference sequence). The V segment lost 2 bases and the J segment 2 bases; nucleotides outside the gene matches: 23. This CDR3 is built from 21 residues. The chain's CDR3 is CASSLRRMGIAGRLRPYEQYF. The CDR3 DNA is TGTGCCAGCAGTTTACGTCGCATGGGGATAGCGGGACGTCTTCGACCCTACGAGCAGTACTTC.